The sequence of this T cell receptor (beta chain) was determined in a study of blood T cell repertoires in COVID-19. Looking at the study overall: COVID-19 samples from acute and convalescent phases originated in the United States, Italy and Spain. T cells, B-cell-depleted T cells, or PBMCs supplied cDNA or gDNA.

Clones were sequenced by immunoSEQ multiplex PCR, and TCRdb holds only the in-frame ones, with some missing. The sample yields about 440,000 clones, around 88% seen once. Germline CDR1 is SNHLY and CDR2 is FYNNEI. CDR3 length: 14 residues. V was shortened by 7 bases and J by 3 bases, with 15 bases between the two germline ends. Enrollment of patients from Seattle took place during active infection, with longitudinal follow-up. The gene calls are TRBV2 and TRBJ1-1; D is uncertain. This TCR derives from a woman between 50 and 59 years old with COVID-19, enrolled during active disease. Sample: peripheral blood. CDR3: CASTKEGRDTEAFF. CDR3 DNA: TGTGCCAGCACCAAAGAGGGCCGGGACACTGAAGCTTTCTTT.